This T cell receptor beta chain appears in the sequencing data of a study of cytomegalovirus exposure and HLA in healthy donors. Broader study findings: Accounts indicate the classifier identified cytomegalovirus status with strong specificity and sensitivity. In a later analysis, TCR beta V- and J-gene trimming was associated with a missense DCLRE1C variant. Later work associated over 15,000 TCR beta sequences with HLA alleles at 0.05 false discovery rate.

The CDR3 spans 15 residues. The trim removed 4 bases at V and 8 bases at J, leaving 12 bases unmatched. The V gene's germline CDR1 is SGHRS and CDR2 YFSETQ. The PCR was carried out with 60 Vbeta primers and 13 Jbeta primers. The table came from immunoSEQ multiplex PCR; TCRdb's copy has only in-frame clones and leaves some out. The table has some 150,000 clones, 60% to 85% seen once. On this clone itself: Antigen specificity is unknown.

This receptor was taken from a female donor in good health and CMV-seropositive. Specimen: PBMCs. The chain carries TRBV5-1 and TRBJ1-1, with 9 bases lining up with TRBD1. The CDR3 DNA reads TGCGCCAGCAGCGTAGGGACAGGGCCAGGTTTGGAAGCTTTCTTT. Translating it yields CASSVGTGPGLEAFF.